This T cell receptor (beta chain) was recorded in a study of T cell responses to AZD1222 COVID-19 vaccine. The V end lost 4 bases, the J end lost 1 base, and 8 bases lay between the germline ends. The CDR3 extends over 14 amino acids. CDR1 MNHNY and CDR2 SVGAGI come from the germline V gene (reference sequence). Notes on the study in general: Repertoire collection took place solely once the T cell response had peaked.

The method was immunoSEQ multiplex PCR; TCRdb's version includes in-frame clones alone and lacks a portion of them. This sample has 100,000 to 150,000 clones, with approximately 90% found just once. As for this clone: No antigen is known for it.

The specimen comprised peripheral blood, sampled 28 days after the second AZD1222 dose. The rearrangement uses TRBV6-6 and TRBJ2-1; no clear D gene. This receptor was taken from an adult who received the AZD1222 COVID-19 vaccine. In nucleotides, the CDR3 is TGTGCCAGCAGTTTCTCCCGATCCTACAATGAGCAGTTCTTC. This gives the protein CASSFSRSYNEQFF.